The rows below give T cell receptor beta chains drawn from one sample of a study of T cell responses to AZD1222 COVID-19 vaccine. TCRdb's table, derived via immunoSEQ multiplex PCR, lists solely in-frame clones and lacks some. The data hold around 170,000 clones, with 80% to 90% observed a single time. Material: peripheral blood, obtained 28 days after the second AZD1222 dose. The receptors here all came from an adult who received the AZD1222 COVID-19 vaccine. The CDR3 runs from the conserved cysteine through the conserved F or W. Fields, in order: clone size, J gene, V gene, CDR3 protein. Clone sizes are given selectively: once, few, many, or a class where the clone is expanded.

size: .
J: TRBJ2-7
V: TRBV29-1
CDR3: CSVETGSSYEQYF

size: .
J: TRBJ1-1
V: TRBV9
CDR3: CASSPWGTEAFF

size: few
J: TRBJ1-2
V: TRBV11-2
CDR3: CASSTQGAYGYTF

size: .
J: TRBJ1-5
V: TRBV15
CDR3: CATSSRVGISQPQHF

size: .
J: TRBJ2-7
V: TRBV25-1
CDR3: CASSPGTYEQYF

size: .
J: TRBJ2-7
V: TRBV19
CDR3: CASSIATDLSYEQYF

size: .
J: TRBJ2-1
V: TRBV6-5
CDR3: CASSYRDRDHYEQFF

size: .
J: TRBJ1-1
V: TRBV2
CDR3: CASSEGSPFKNTEAFF

size: .
J: TRBJ2-5
V: TRBV12-5
CDR3: CASGAGAGETQYF

size: .
J: TRBJ2-7
V: TRBV7-8
CDR3: CATQAGNVYEQYF

size: .
J: TRBJ1-6
V: TRBV5-1
CDR3: CASSFRDSQNSPLHF

size: once
J: TRBJ1-2
V: TRBV19
CDR3: CASKLAGSDYGYTF

size: .
J: TRBJ2-2
V: TRBV7-8
CDR3: CASFRRGNTGELFF

size: .
J: TRBJ1-1
V: TRBV7-2
CDR3: CASSLEAAMNTEAFF

size: .
J: TRBJ1-6
V: TRBV7-8
CDR3: CASSTRQGAVSYNSPLHF

size: .
J: TRBJ1-1
V: TRBV11-1
CDR3: CASSLEYVNTEAFF

size: once
J: TRBJ2-2
V: TRBV6-1
CDR3: CASSEFQGNTGELFF

size: .
J: TRBJ2-1
V: TRBV9
CDR3: CASSWVTNEQFF

size: few
J: TRBJ2-7
V: TRBV7-8
CDR3: CASSLESKRLEQYF

size: .
J: TRBJ1-1
V: TRBV28
CDR3: CASGTGNTEAFF

size: .
J: TRBJ1-4
V: TRBV6-4
CDR3: CASSGGARTTGPNEKLFF

size: .
J: TRBJ1-2
V: TRBV11-3
CDR3: CAITDRSGYTF

size: .
J: TRBJ2-7
V: TRBV28
CDR3: CASSLWGLREQYF

size: .
J: TRBJ2-1
V: TRBV9
CDR3: CASSVDPGQFYYNEQFF

size: .
J: TRBJ1-2
V: TRBV19
CDR3: CASSGDRNYGYTF

size: .
J: TRBJ2-3
V: TRBV7-3
CDR3: CASSSPRGSGTDTQYF

size: .
J: TRBJ1-1
V: TRBV5-4
CDR3: CASSFGDWVNTEAFF

size: .
J: TRBJ2-3
V: TRBV7-6
CDR3: CASSPTLLLATDTQYF

size: .
J: TRBJ1-1
V: TRBV6-2/TRBV6-3
CDR3: CASSYLRDRGTEAFF

size: .
J: TRBJ2-1
V: TRBV5-1
CDR3: CASSLEGRGVDEQFF

size: .
J: TRBJ1-1
V: TRBV12-3/TRBV12-4
CDR3: CASSLTPNTEAFF

size: .
J: TRBJ2-2
V: TRBV29-1
CDR3: CSVEFSGTNTGELFF

size: .
J: TRBJ1-5
V: TRBV6-5
CDR3: CASSYWDRDQPQHF

size: .
J: TRBJ2-7
V: TRBV19
CDR3: CASSTDHEQYF

size: .
J: TRBJ1-2
V: TRBV6-5
CDR3: CASSYSGQGEYGYTF

size: .
J: TRBJ1-2
V: TRBV19
CDR3: CASSIRQLGGYTF

size: .
J: TRBJ2-7
V: TRBV19
CDR3: CASTPTGVYEQYF

size: .
J: TRBJ2-1
V: TRBV6-4
CDR3: CASSDPFRTSYNEQFF

size: .
J: TRBJ1-5
V: TRBV12-5
CDR3: CASALGTSYSNQPQHF

size: .
J: TRBJ1-1
V: TRBV15
CDR3: CATSRERQGLTEAFF

size: .
J: TRBJ1-4
V: TRBV6-5
CDR3: CASSYVGANEKLFF

size: .
J: TRBJ2-7
V: TRBV3-1/TRBV3-2
CDR3: CASSHGTSGSYEQYF

size: .
J: TRBJ2-1
V: TRBV2
CDR3: CASHRGPYNEQFF

size: once
J: TRBJ1-2
V: TRBV19
CDR3: CASSADRGLGYTF

size: .
J: TRBJ1-5
V: TRBV20-1
CDR3: CSASERNTQHF

size: .
J: TRBJ2-7
V: TRBV5-6
CDR3: CASSLAAVPYEQYF

size: few
J: TRBJ2-7
V: TRBV11-2
CDR3: CASSPLGAYEQYF

size: .
J: TRBJ1-5
V: TRBV28
CDR3: CASTRVGQPQHF

size: .
J: TRBJ2-7
V: TRBV30
CDR3: CAFDRGYEQYF

size: .
J: TRBJ1-2
V: TRBV6-5
CDR3: CASSPTAGGGYTF

size: .
J: TRBJ2-6
V: TRBV6-5
CDR3: CASSYGGAGANVLTF

size: .
J: TRBJ2-1
V: TRBV6-5
CDR3: CASSTPRENEQFF

size: .
J: TRBJ1-4
V: TRBV19
CDR3: CASSPRTVSAEKLFF

size: .
J: TRBJ1-3
V: TRBV4-2
CDR3: CASSQDRGGGRAGNTIYF

size: .
J: TRBJ2-5
V: TRBV9
CDR3: CASSPPPGTDQETQYF

size: once
J: TRBJ1-1
V: TRBV14
CDR3: CASSQGGSLEAFF

size: .
J: TRBJ2-1
V: TRBV7-3
CDR3: CASSSSGEGEQFF

size: .
J: TRBJ1-2
V: TRBV6-5
CDR3: CASSSVGEGVGGYTF

size: once
J: TRBJ2-5
V: TRBV6-5
CDR3: CASSGTSGREETQYF

size: .
J: TRBJ2-7
V: TRBV28
CDR3: CASSSGQERLYEQYF